Listed below are T cell receptor beta chains from one sample, sequenced in a study of cytomegalovirus exposure and HLA in healthy donors. Sequencing was performed with immunoSEQ multiplex PCR; in TCRdb, only in-frame clones are kept and a portion is missing. This table holds about 150,000 clones, approximately 73% found once. Sequencing input: PBMCs. All receptors derive from a woman between 18 and 29 years old in good health and CMV-seronegative. Each CDR3 is given with its conserved first and last residue. Each record gives: D gene, V gene, J gene, CDR3 protein. The D gene is left open where the match is weak.

D: .
V: TRBV12-5
J: TRBJ2-1
CDR3: CASGIGPEQFF

D: TRBD1
V: TRBV19
J: TRBJ1-1
CDR3: CASSRQGDTEAFF

D: TRBD1
V: TRBV4-1
J: TRBJ2-1
CDR3: CASSHPTGFFNEQFF

D: .
V: TRBV6-4
J: TRBJ1-5
CDR3: CASSESGSNQPQHF

D: TRBD1
V: TRBV28
J: TRBJ1-6
CDR3: CASNTDRGRSPLHF

D: .
V: TRBV5-1
J: TRBJ2-3
CDR3: CASSFEGTDTQYF

D: TRBD2
V: TRBV11-3
J: TRBJ2-1
CDR3: CASSLGLLAGAYNEQFF

D: TRBD1
V: TRBV7-2
J: TRBJ2-7
CDR3: CASSPRQGSYEQYF

D: TRBD1
V: TRBV5-4
J: TRBJ1-2
CDR3: CAIRLGGGSGYTF

D: .
V: TRBV5-5
J: TRBJ1-2
CDR3: CASSLSRSYGYTF

D: TRBD1
V: TRBV5-1
J: TRBJ2-7
CDR3: CASSLGDRGSEQYF

D: .
V: TRBV7-8
J: TRBJ2-7
CDR3: CASSSLRDTFYEQYF

D: .
V: TRBV27
J: TRBJ1-2
CDR3: CASGPPGLYGYTF

D: .
V: TRBV6-5
J: TRBJ2-7
CDR3: CVTKGGADSEQYF

D: .
V: TRBV28
J: TRBJ1-5
CDR3: CASSFGAGDQPQHF

D: .
V: TRBV7-9
J: TRBJ1-1
CDR3: CASSLDADRIPAFF

D: TRBD1
V: TRBV29-1
J: TRBJ2-3
CDR3: CSVEDGQGDIRSDTQYF

D: .
V: TRBV27
J: TRBJ2-7
CDR3: CASTSLQGHSYEQYF

D: .
V: TRBV28
J: TRBJ2-7
CDR3: CASSGETSSSYEQYF